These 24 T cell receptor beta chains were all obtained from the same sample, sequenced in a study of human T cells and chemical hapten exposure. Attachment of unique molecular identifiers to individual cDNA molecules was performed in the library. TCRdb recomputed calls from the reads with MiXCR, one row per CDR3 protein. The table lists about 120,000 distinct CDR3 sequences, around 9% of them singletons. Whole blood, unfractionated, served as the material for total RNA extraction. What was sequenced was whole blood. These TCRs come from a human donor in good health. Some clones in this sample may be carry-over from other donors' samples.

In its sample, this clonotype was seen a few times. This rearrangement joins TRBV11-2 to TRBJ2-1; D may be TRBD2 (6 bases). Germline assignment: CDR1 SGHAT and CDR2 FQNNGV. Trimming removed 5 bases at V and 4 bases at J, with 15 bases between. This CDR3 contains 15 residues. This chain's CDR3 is CASSPRDSWYNEQFF. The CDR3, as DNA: TGTGCCAGCAGCCCACGGGACTCCTGGTACAATGAGCAGTTCTTC.

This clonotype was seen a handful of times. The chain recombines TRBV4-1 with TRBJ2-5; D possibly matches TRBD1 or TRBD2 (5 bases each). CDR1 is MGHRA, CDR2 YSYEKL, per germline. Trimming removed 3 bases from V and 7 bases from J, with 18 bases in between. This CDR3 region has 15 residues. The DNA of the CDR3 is TGCGCCAGCAGCCAGACCCGGGACCCCCCGGGGACCCAGTACTTC. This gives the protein CASSQTRDPPGTQYF.

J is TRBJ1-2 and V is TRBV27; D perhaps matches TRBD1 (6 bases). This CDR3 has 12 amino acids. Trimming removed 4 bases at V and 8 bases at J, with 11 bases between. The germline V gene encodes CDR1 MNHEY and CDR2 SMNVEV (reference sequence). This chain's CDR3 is CASSSRGYGYTF. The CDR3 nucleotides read TGTGCCAGCAGTTCCAGGGGATACGGCTACACCTTC.

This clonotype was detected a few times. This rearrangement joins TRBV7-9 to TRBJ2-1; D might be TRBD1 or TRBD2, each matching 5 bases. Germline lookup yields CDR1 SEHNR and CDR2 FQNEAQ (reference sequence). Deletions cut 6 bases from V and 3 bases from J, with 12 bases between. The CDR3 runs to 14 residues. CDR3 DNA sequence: TGTGCCAGCAGATCCGGGACCCACTACAATGAGCAGTTCTTC. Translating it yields CASRSGTHYNEQFF. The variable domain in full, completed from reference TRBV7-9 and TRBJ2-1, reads DTGVSQNPRHKITKRGQNVTFRCDPISEHNRLYWYRQTLGQGPEFLTYFQNEAQLEKSRLLSDRFSAERPKGSFSTLEIQRTEQGDSAMYLCASRSGTHYNEQFFGPGTRLTVL.

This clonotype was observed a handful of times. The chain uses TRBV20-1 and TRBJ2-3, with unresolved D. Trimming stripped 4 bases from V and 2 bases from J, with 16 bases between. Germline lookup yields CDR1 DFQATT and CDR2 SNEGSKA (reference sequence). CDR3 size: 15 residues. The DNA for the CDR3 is TGCAGTGCTAAGGCAGCCGGGTCCTCCACAGATACGCAGTATTTT. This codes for CSAKAAGSSTDTQYF.

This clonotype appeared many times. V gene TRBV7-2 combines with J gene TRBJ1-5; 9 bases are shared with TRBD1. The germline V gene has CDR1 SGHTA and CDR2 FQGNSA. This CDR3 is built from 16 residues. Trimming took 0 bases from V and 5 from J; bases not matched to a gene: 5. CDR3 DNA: TGTGCCAGCAGCTTAGCGCTACAGGGGGCTTATCAGCCCCAGCATTTT. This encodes CASSLALQGAYQPQHF.

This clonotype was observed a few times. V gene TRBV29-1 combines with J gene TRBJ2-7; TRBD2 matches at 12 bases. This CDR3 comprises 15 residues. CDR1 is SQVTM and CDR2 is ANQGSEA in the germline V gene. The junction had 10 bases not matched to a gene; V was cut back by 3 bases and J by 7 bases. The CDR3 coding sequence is TGCAGCGTTGATCTCCTAGCGGGAGGGCCGAGGGAGCAGTACTTC. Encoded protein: CSVDLLAGGPREQYF.

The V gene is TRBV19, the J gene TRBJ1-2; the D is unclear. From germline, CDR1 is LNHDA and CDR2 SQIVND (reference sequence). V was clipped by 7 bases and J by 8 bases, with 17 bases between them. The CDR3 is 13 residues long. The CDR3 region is CASTLGKHLGYTF. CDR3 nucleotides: TGTGCCAGTACTTTGGGGAAGCACCTAGGCTACACCTTC.

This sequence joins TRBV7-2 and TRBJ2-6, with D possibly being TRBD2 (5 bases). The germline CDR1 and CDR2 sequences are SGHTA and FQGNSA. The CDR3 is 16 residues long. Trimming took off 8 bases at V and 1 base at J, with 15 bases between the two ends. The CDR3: CASGGRILSGANVLTF. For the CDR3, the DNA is TGTGCCAGCGGAGGCAGGATACTATCTGGGGCCAACGTCCTGACTTTC.

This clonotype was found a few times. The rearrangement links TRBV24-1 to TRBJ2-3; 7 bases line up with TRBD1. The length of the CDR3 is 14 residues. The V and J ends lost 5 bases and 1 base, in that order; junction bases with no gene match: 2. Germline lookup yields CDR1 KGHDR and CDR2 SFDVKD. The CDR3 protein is CATSGDRGTDTQYF. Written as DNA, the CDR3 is TGTGCCACCAGTGGGGACAGAGGCACAGATACGCAGTATTTT.

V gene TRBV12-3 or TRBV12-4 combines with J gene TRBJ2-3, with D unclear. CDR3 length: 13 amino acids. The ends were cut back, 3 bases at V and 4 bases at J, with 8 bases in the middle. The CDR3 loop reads CASSLATADTQYF. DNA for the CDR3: TGTGCCAGCAGTTTGGCTACAGCAGATACGCAGTATTTT.

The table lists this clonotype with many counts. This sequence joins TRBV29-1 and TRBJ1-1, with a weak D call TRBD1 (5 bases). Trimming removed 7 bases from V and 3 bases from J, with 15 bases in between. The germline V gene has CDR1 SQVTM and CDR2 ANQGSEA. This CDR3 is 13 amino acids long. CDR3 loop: CSGDRGLHTEAFF. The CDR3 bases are TGCAGCGGTGATAGGGGCTTGCACACTGAAGCTTTCTTT.

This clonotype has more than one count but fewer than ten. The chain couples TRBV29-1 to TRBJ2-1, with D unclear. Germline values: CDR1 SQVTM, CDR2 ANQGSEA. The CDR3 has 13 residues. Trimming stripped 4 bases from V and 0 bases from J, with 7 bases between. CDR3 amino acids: CSVVVSSYNEQFF. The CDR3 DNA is TGCAGCGTTGTGGTGAGCTCCTACAATGAGCAGTTCTTC.

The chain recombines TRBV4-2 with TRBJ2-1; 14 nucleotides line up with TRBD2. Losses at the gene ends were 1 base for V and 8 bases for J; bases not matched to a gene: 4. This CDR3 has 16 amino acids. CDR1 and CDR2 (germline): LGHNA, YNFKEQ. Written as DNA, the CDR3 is TGTGCCAGCAGCCAAGTGGGGACTAGCGGGAGCGATGAGCAGTTCTTC. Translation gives CASSQVGTSGSDEQFF.

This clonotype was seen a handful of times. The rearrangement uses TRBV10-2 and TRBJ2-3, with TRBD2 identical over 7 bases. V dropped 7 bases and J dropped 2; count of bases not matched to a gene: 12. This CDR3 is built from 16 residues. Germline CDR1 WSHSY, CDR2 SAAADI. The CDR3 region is CASTSSAGRFTDTQYF. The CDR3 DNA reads TGCGCCAGCACCTCCTCAGCGGGACGCTTCACAGATACGCAGTATTTT.

For the CDR3, the DNA is TGTGCCAGCAGCCAAGGTGCGGGGGTATCCTACGAGCAGTACTTC. Amino acids: CASSQGAGVSYEQYF. This rearrangement joins TRBV3-1 to TRBJ2-7; 7 bases fit TRBD2. The germline V gene has CDR1 LGHDT and CDR2 YNNKEL (reference sequence). The CDR3 spans 15 residues. After removal of 1 base from V and 1 base from J, the junction contained 4 bases not matched to a gene.

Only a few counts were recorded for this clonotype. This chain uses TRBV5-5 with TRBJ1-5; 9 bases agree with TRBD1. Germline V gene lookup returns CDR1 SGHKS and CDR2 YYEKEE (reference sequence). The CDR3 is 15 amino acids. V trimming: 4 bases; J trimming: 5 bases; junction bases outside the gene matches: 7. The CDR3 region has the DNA TGTGCCAGCAGCCCCAACAGGGGGCGGGATCAGCCCCAGCATTTT. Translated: CASSPNRGRDQPQHF.

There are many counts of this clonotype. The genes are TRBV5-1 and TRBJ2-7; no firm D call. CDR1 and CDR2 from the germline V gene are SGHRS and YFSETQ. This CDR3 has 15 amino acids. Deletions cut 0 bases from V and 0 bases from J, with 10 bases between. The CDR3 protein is CASSLGQVSSYEQYF. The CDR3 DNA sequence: TGCGCCAGCAGCTTGGGTCAGGTGAGCTCCTACGAGCAGTACTTC.

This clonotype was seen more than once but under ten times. The CDR3 nucleotides are TGTGCCAGCAGCTTACTAGCGGGAGTCAATGAGCAGTTCTTC. Its translation is CASSLLAGVNEQFF. V usage is TRBV7-9 and J usage is TRBJ2-1; 10 nucleotides match TRBD2. The CDR3 extends over 14 amino acids. In germline, CDR1 is SEHNR, CDR2 FQNEAQ (reference sequence). V dropped 2 bases and J dropped 6; count of bases not matched to a gene: 1.

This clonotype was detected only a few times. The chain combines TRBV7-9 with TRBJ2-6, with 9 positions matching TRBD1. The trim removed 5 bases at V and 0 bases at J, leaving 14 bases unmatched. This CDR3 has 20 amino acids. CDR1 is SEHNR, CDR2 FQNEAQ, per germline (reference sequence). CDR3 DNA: TGTGCCAGCAGCCTCGGACCAAACAGGGGGCCCTCCTCTGGGGCCAACGTCCTGACTTTC. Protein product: CASSLGPNRGPSSGANVLTF.

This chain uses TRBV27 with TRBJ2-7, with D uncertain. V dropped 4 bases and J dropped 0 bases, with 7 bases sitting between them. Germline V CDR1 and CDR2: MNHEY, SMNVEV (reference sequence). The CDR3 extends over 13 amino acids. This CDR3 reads CASSWSSSYEQYF. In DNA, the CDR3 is TGTGCCAGCAGTTGGTCGTCCTCCTACGAGCAGTACTTC.

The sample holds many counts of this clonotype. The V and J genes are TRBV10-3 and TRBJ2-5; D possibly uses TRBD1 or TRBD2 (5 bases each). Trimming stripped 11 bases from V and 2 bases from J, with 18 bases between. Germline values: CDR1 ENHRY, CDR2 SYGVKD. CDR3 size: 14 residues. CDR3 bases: TGTGCCGGGGGATCGGACGGTAATCAAGAGACCCAGTACTTC. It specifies CAGGSDGNQETQYF.

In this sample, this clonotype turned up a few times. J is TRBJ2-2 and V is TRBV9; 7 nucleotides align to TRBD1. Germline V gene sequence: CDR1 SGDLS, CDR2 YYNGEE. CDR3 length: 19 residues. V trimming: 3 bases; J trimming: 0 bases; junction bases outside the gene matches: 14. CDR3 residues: CASSARSARGGPNTGELFF. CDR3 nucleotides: TGTGCCAGCAGCGCCCGTAGTGCCCGAGGGGGCCCGAACACCGGGGAGCTGTTTTTT.

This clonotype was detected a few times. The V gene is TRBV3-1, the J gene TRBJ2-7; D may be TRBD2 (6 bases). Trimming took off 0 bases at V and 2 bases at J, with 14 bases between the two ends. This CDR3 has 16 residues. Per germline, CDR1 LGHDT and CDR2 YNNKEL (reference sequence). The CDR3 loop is CASSQERGESPYEQYF. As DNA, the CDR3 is TGTGCCAGCAGCCAAGAGCGCGGGGAGAGTCCCTACGAGCAGTACTTC.